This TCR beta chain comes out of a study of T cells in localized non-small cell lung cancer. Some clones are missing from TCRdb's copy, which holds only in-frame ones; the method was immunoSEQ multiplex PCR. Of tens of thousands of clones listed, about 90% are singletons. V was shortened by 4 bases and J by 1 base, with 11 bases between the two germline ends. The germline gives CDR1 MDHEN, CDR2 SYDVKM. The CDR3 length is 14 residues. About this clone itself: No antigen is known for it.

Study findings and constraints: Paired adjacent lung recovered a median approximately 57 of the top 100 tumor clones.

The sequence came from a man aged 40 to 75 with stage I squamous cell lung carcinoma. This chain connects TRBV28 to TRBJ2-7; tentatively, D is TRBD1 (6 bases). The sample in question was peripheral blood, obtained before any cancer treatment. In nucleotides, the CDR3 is TGTGCCAGCAGTTCCCCCGGACAGTCCTACGAGCAGTACTTC. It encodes CASSSPGQSYEQYF.